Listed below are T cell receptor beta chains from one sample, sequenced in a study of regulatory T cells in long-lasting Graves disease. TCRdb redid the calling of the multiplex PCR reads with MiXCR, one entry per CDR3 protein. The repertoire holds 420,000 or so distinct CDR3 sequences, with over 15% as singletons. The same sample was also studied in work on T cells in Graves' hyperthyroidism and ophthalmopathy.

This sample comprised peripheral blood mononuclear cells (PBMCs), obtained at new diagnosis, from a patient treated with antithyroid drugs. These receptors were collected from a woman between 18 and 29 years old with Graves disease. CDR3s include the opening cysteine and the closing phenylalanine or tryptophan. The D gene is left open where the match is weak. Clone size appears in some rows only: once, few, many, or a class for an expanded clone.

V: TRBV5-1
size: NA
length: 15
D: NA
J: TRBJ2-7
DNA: TGCGCCAGCACAGGCCAGGGACCGAGAGCCTACGAGCAGTACTTC
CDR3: CASTGQGPRAYEQYF

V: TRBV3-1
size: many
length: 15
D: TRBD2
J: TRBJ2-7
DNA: TGTGCCAGCAGCCAAGTACCTAGCGGGGCCTACGAGCAGTACTTC
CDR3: CASSQVPSGAYEQYF

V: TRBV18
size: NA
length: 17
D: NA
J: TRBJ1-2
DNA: TGTGCCAGCTCACCCACTGTTAGTACAGGCTGGGGCTATGGCTACACCTTC
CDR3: CASSPTVSTGWGYGYTF

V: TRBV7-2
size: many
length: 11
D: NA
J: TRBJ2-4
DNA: TGTGCCAGCAGTTCGGGGAACATTCAGTACTTC
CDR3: CASSSGNIQYF

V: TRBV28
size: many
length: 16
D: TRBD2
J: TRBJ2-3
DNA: TGTGCCAGCAGTTTACCGACTAGCGGGGGCACAGATACGCAGTATTTT
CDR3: CASSLPTSGGTDTQYF

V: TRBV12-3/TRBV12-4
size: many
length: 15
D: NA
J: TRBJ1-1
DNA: TGTGCCAGCAGTTTCTCAGGTGGGGAGAACACTGAAGCTTTCTTT
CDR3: CASSFSGGENTEAFF

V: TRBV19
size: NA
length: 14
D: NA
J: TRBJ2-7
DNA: TGTGCCAGTAGTATATCCAGGAACTCCTACGAGCAGTACTTC
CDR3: CASSISRNSYEQYF

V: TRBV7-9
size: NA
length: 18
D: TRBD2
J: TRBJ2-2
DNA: TGTGCCAGCAGCCTTCCGTGGGTAGCGGGAGCGGGCACCGGGGAGCTGTTTTTT
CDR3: CASSLPWVAGAGTGELFF

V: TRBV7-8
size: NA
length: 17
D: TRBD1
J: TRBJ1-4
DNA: TGTGCCAGCAGCCCAACCGGACAGGTTTCTGCTAATGAAAAACTGTTTTTT
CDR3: CASSPTGQVSANEKLFF

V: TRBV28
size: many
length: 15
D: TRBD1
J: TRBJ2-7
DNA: TGTGCCAGCAGTTTATTCGGGACAGTCTCCTACGAGCAGTACTTC
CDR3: CASSLFGTVSYEQYF

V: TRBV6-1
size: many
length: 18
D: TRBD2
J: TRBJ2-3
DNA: TGTGCCAGCACGGGAGGGGTGAGCGGGACGGTCTTCACAGATACGCAGTATTTT
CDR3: CASTGGVSGTVFTDTQYF

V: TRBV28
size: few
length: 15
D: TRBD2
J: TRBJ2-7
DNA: TGCGCCAGCAGCCAAACTAGCGGGAGCCACTACGAGCAGTACTTC
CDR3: CASSQTSGSHYEQYF

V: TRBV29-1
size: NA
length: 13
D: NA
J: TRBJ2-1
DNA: TGCAGCGTCCGGCAGGGCTCCTACAATGAGCAGTTCTTC
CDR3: CSVRQGSYNEQFF

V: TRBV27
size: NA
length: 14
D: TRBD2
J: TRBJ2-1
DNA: TGTGCCAGCGGGAGCGGGAGTACATTCAATGAGCAGTTCTTC
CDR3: CASGSGSTFNEQFF

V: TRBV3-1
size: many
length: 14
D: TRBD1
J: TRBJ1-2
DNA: TGTGCCAGCACCCCGGGACAGGGTTACTATGGCTACACCTTC
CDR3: CASTPGQGYYGYTF

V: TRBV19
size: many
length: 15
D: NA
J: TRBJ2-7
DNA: TGTGCCAGTAGCCTATCGGGGGCAGGTCCCTACGAGCAGTACTTC
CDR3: CASSLSGAGPYEQYF

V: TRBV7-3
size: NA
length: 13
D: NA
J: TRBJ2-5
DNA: TGTGCCAGCGGATCGGGGTTCCAAGAGACCCAGTACTTC
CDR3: CASGSGFQETQYF

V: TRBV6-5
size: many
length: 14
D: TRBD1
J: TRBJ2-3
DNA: TGTGCCAGCAGTTTCATAACAGGGGCAGATACGCAGTATTTT
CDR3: CASSFITGADTQYF

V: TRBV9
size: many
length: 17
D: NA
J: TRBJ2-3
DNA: TGTGCCAGCAGCGTAGTGTCGGGACAACCAACCACAGATACGCAGTATTTT
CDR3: CASSVVSGQPTTDTQYF

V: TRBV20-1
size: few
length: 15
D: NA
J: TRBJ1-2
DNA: TGCAGTGCTAGAAGATCGCGCGGCGAACTCCCCCACTACACCTTC
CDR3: CSARRSRGELPHYTF

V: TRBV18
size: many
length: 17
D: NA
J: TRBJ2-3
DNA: TGTGCCAGCTCACCGACTTTGACCGCTATACAAGCGGATACGCAGTATTTT
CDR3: CASSPTLTAIQADTQYF